The rows below give T cell receptor beta chains drawn from one sample of a study of T cells expressing NK-cell markers. TCRdb processed the 5' RACE reads again and assigns one entry to each CDR3 protein, with no DNA. Its table lists hundreds of thousands of distinct CDR3 sequences. Sample: blood T cells: a sorted CD56 or NKG2C T cell subset, CD4+ or CD8+ T cells, or bulk PBMC T cells (not recorded which). The receptor set was obtained from a woman aged 18-70 years in good health. CDR3s include the opening cysteine and the closing phenylalanine or tryptophan. The order of the fields is J gene, V gene, CDR3 protein.

TRBJ2-1 | TRBV4-3 | CASSHRPGLEYNEQFF
TRBJ1-4 | TRBV18 | CASSQSSTGNELFF
TRBJ1-6 | TRBV12-3/TRBV12-4 | CASSLEAGTGVQSPLHF
TRBJ2-1 | TRBV27 | CASSWEGLSYNEQFF
TRBJ1-6 | TRBV6-1 | CASRPDRGHSPLHF
TRBJ2-2 | TRBV12-3/TRBV12-4 | CASKPDRVGNTGELFF
TRBJ2-2 | TRBV4-1 | CASSQAGRPNTGELFF
TRBJ2-3 | TRBV6-5 | CASSYGTSGGTQYF
TRBJ2-5 | TRBV29-1 | CSSLGLPVQETQYF
TRBJ2-3 | TRBV12-3/TRBV12-4 | CASSKGLAGGEDTQYF
TRBJ2-2 | TRBV6-2/TRBV6-3 | CASSSDWRVGTGELFF
TRBJ2-5 | TRBV5-1 | CASSTSGKETQYF
TRBJ2-7 | TRBV2 | CASSEWRGVFSYEQYF
TRBJ2-1 | TRBV11-1 | CASSPLAGKNEQFF
TRBJ1-2 | TRBV20-1 | CSASKRANYGYTF
TRBJ2-7 | TRBV20-1 | CSATKPGLAGYEQYF
TRBJ1-6 | TRBV2 | CASSDGNINSPLHF
TRBJ1-1 | TRBV12-3/TRBV12-4 | CASTTIRGTEAFF
TRBJ2-7 | TRBV11-2 | CASSSDWGYEQYF
TRBJ2-7 | TRBV18 | CASSPPGTGGSYEQYF
TRBJ1-2 | TRBV30 | CAWSPLPGRYNYGYTF
TRBJ2-3 | TRBV12-3/TRBV12-4 | CASGTSGGADTQYF
TRBJ2-7 | TRBV6-2/TRBV6-3 | CASSYGGGTYEQYF
TRBJ1-6 | TRBV27 | CASSYPGAPLHF
TRBJ1-1 | TRBV2 | CASSEAAGRAFF
TRBJ1-1 | TRBV5-1 | CASSPDRVTEAFF
TRBJ2-3 | TRBV21-1 | CASSKVGRASTDTQYF
TRBJ2-1 | TRBV12-3/TRBV12-4 | CARPGVLLSYNEQFF
TRBJ2-2 | TRBV6-1 | CASREHGLGAGELFF
TRBJ2-1 | TRBV7-9 | CASSLIGGAVRNEQFF
TRBJ2-7 | TRBV12-3/TRBV12-4 | CASSLDRNPYEQYF
TRBJ1-2 | TRBV12-3/TRBV12-4 | CASSSPEKGLSNYGYTF
TRBJ2-5 | TRBV3-1 | CASSQVTGGHQETQYF
TRBJ2-3 | TRBV12-3/TRBV12-4 | CASRHSGNTDTQYF
TRBJ2-1 | TRBV11-3 | CASSFRLLPGSEQFF
TRBJ1-2 | TRBV29-1 | CGVQGDHGYTF
TRBJ1-6 | TRBV20-1 | CSAPDRRGPGNSPLHF
TRBJ2-2 | TRBV4-3 | CASSQGFYGELFF
TRBJ2-1 | TRBV5-1 | CASAVSYNEQFF
TRBJ2-5 | TRBV20-1 | CSASGLAGAQETQYF
TRBJ1-1 | TRBV12-3/TRBV12-4 | CASSLWTAGEAFF
TRBJ2-1 | TRBV5-5 | CASSPGTAPYNEQFF
TRBJ2-1 | TRBV7-8 | CASSSGQAEYNEQFF
TRBJ2-1 | TRBV4-1 | CASSQVLAGKNEQFF
TRBJ1-1 | TRBV4-2 | CASSPKQVVGTEAFF
TRBJ2-2 | TRBV6-1 | CASTREGTGELFF
TRBJ2-1 | TRBV30 | CAWSARRGEQFF
TRBJ2-3 | TRBV7-3 | CASSNSLTDTQYF
TRBJ2-1 | TRBV18 | CASSYDRTDSYNEQFF
TRBJ2-5 | TRBV4-3 | CASSQGQASGGIETQYF
TRBJ2-1 | TRBV20-1 | CSARDVGESSYNEQFF